The 5 T cell receptor beta chains below all came from one sample that was sequenced in a study of beta chain features in type 1 diabetes. Expressed TCRB transcripts were sequenced because the isolated RNA had all been reverse transcribed beforehand. Libraries were prepared by immunoSEQ multiplex PCR; TCRdb keeps only in-frame clonotypes and omits some of them. This sample has about 180,000 clones, with 10% to 15% found just once. Source material: central memory CD4+ T cells from blood. The receptors were sampled from a woman under 30 in good health.

This chain joins TRBV2 and TRBJ2-7; 8 nucleotides align to TRBD2. Germline assignment: CDR1 SNHLY and CDR2 FYNNEI. J was trimmed by 5 bases and V by 6 bases; bases with no gene match: 9. The CDR3 sequence is 14 residues long. This chain's CDR3 is CASRVSGLVDEQYF. CDR3 nucleotide sequence: TGTGCCAGCAGGGTTTCGGGACTAGTCGACGAGCAGTACTTC.

The chain uses TRBV4-2 and TRBJ2-2; 9 bases are a match to TRBD1. With 4 bases clipped from V and 4 bases from J, the junction kept 7 bases outside the gene matches. This CDR3 is 16 amino acids long. Germline V CDR1 and CDR2: LGHNA, YNFKEQ. Written as DNA, the CDR3 is TGTGCCAGCAGCCCCAACAGGGGGCGCGCCACCGGGGAGCTGTTTTTT. Translated: CASSPNRGRATGELFF.

This clone was counted between two and nine times. The gene calls are TRBV29-1 and TRBJ1-1, with TRBD1 matching over 7 bases. CDR3 length equals 14 residues. Trimming cost V 6 bases and J 1 base; bases outside gene matches: 8. Germline lookup yields CDR1 SQVTM and CDR2 ANQGSEA. CDR3 amino acids: CSVPRGSGNTEAFF. The CDR3 DNA reads TGCAGCGTCCCCAGGGGGTCGGGGAACACTGAAGCTTTCTTT.

V gene TRBV7-9 combines with J gene TRBJ2-2; 9 nucleotides match TRBD1. CDR1 is SEHNR and CDR2 is FQNEAQ in the germline V gene (reference sequence). The CDR3 extends over 14 amino acids. The V segment lost 11 bases and the J segment 6 bases; nucleotides outside the gene matches: 10. As DNA, the CDR3 is TGTGCCGGGGACAGGGCCTCTTACGCCGGGGAGCTGTTTTTT. Its protein product is CAGDRASYAGELFF.

The genes are TRBV19 and TRBJ1-5, with a possible D match to TRBD1 (6 bases). Germline CDR1 and CDR2: LNHDA and SQIVND (reference sequence). The CDR3 has 16 residues. V gave up 7 bases and J gave up 2 bases, with 18 bases separating them. Here the CDR3 reads CASKGVISQGNQPQHF. The CDR3 DNA is TGTGCCAGTAAGGGGGTCATTTCGCAGGGCAATCAGCCCCAGCATTTT.